This entry lists 16 T cell receptor beta chains sequenced from one sample in a study of blood T cell repertoires in COVID-19. TCRdb keeps only in-frame clones here, not all; method: immunoSEQ multiplex PCR. The profile covers about 62,000 clones, with 65% to 85% appearing a single time and about a fifth taken by the ten largest. Sequencing was carried out using peripheral blood. Receptors originate from a woman older than 75 with active or convalescent COVID-19.

The V and J genes are TRBV11-2 and TRBJ1-6; the D gene is possibly TRBD1 (5 bases). There are 15 residues in the CDR3. Germline V gene data show CDR1 as SGHAT and CDR2 as FQNNGV. The V end was cut by 5 bases, the J end by 8 bases, with 16 bases between. In nucleotides, the CDR3 is TGTGCCAGCAGCATTAAAGGACAAGGATATTCACCCCTCCACTTT. Amino acids: CASSIKGQGYSPLHF.

Only a few counts were recorded for this clone. The V gene is TRBV2, the J gene TRBJ2-5; 7 nucleotides match TRBD2. The germline gives CDR1 SNHLY, CDR2 FYNNEI. Trimming removed 1 base from V and 0 bases from J; junction bases left unmatched: 2. The CDR3 totals 15 residues. The CDR3 protein is CASSEDGGNQETQYF. CDR3 nucleotide sequence: TGTGCCAGCAGTGAAGACGGGGGGAACCAAGAGACCCAGTACTTC.

V is TRBV12-3 or TRBV12-4 and J is TRBJ2-1; D not certain. V shed 7 bases and J shed 3 bases, with 10 bases lying between them. The CDR3 spans 13 residues. CDR3 in amino acids: CASTPTGYNEQFF. For the CDR3, the DNA is TGTGCCAGCACCCCCACGGGCTACAATGAGCAGTTCTTC.

V and J are TRBV7-9 and TRBJ1-2; D is ambiguous. Germline V gives CDR1 SEHNR, CDR2 FQNEAQ (reference sequence). V was shortened by 1 base and J by 7 bases, with 16 bases between the two germline ends. The CDR3 is 15 residues long. CDR3 nucleotide sequence: TGTGCCAGCAGCTTAGGCGGCTCCATCGGAGCTGGCTACACCTTC. This gives the protein CASSLGGSIGAGYTF.

This clone was counted a few times. The chain couples TRBV5-1 to TRBJ1-6; TRBD1 aligns across 7 bases. V dropped 1 base and J dropped 8; count of bases not matched to a gene: 6. Germline CDR1 and CDR2: SGHRS and YFSETQ. The CDR3 is made up of 15 amino acids. This CDR3 is CASSLIGDRDSPLHF. CDR3 coding DNA: TGCGCCAGCAGCTTGATAGGGGACAGAGATTCACCCCTCCACTTT.

V gene TRBV7-8 combines with J gene TRBJ1-1; 9 bases align to TRBD1. The J segment lost 1 base and the V segment lost 7 bases, leaving 4 bases of the junction unmatched. This CDR3 is 14 amino acids long. The germline gives CDR1 SGHVS, CDR2 FQNEAQ. The CDR3 nucleotides are TGTGCCAGCATCCCGGACAGGGGGAACACTGAAGCTTTCTTT. Amino acids: CASIPDRGNTEAFF.

The V gene is TRBV5-1, the J gene TRBJ1-2; 8 bases map to TRBD1. With 4 bases clipped from V and 3 bases from J, the junction kept 5 bases outside the gene matches. Germline V gene sequence: CDR1 SGHRS, CDR2 YFSETQ. The CDR3 runs to 14 residues. The CDR3 loop reads CASSPDREDYGYTF. As DNA, the CDR3 is TGCGCCAGCAGCCCGGACAGGGAGGACTATGGCTACACCTTC.

The genes are TRBV27 and TRBJ1-6, with a possible D match to TRBD1 (5 bases). The CDR3 is made up of 16 amino acids. From germline, CDR1 is MNHEY and CDR2 SMNVEV (reference sequence). V dropped 2 bases and J dropped 5 bases, with 13 bases sitting between them. This CDR3 reads CASSLVGEGHNSPLHF. In DNA, the CDR3 is TGTGCCAGCAGTTTAGTGGGGGAGGGGCATAATTCACCCCTCCACTTT.

The chain uses TRBV6-1 and TRBJ1-6; TRBD1 matches at 10 bases. The CDR3 extends over 15 amino acids. The trim removed 3 bases at V and 9 bases at J, leaving 5 bases unmatched. The germline V gene encodes CDR1 MNHNS and CDR2 SASEGT. DNA of the CDR3: TGTGCCAGCAGTGAGCGACAGGGGGCAGGTTCACCCCTCCACTTT. Its protein product is CASSERQGAGSPLHF.

The rearrangement joins TRBV19 to TRBJ1-6, with 7 positions matching TRBD1. Unmatched junction bases numbered 7, after V lost 4 bases and J lost 7 bases. The CDR3 loop spans 15 amino acids. Germline V lookup: CDR1 LNHDA, CDR2 SQIVND (reference sequence). The CDR3 here is CASSRMVTGNSPLHF. Written as DNA, the CDR3 is TGTGCCAGTAGTAGAATGGTGACAGGGAATTCACCCCTCCACTTT. The full variable domain, completed using reference TRBV19 and TRBJ1-6, is DGGITQSPKYLFRKEGQNVTLSCEQNLNHDAMYWYRQDPGQGLRLIYYSQIVNDFQKGDIAEGYSVSREKKESFPLTVTSAQKNPTAFYLCASSRMVTGNSPLHFGNGTRLTVT.

J is TRBJ1-3 and V is TRBV5-6, with D tentatively TRBD1 (5 bases). The CDR3 spans 12 residues. CDR1 and CDR2 from the germline V gene are SGHDT and YYEEEE. Trimming removed 1 base at V and 7 bases at J, with 6 bases between. Here the CDR3 reads CASSLQGNTIYF. CDR3 coding DNA: TGTGCCAGCAGCTTGCAGGGTAACACCATATATTTT.

The count of this clone is one. The chain joins TRBV7-2 to TRBJ2-3; 8 bases fit TRBD1. CDR1 is SGHTA and CDR2 is FQGNSA in the germline V gene. The CDR3 totals 15 residues. J was trimmed by 6 bases and V by 5 bases; bases with no gene match: 10. The CDR3 loop reads CASSQVITGGDTQYF. DNA for the CDR3: TGTGCCAGCAGCCAGGTCATAACAGGGGGGGATACGCAGTATTTT.

The chain couples TRBV9 to TRBJ2-3, with TRBD2 matching over 9 bases. Germline CDR1 SGDLS, CDR2 YYNGEE. This CDR3 has 16 residues. V was pared by 2 bases and J by 2 bases, with 6 bases of the junction left unmatched. CDR3 amino acids: CASSVGLASDTDTQYF. The CDR3 DNA sequence: TGTGCCAGCAGCGTCGGACTAGCGAGCGACACAGATACGCAGTATTTT.

J is TRBJ2-1 and V is TRBV7-9; the match to TRBD2 covers 8 bases. V was pared by 1 base and J by 1 base, with 0 bases of the junction left unmatched. Germline CDR1 is SEHNR and CDR2 is FQNEAQ (reference sequence). This CDR3 region has 15 residues. Here the CDR3 DNA reads TGTGCCAGCAGCTTAGGCGGGGGGTCCTACAATGAGCAGTTCTTC. Translation: CASSLGGGSYNEQFF.

This chain connects TRBV20-1 to TRBJ2-1; 11 nucleotides match TRBD2. The CDR3 is made up of 15 amino acids. J lost 4 bases, V lost 6 bases, and 8 bases had no gene match. The germline CDR1 and CDR2 sequences are DFQATT and SNEGSKA (reference sequence). This CDR3 reads CSASRTSGGYNEQFF. The DNA for the CDR3 is TGCAGTGCCAGTCGAACTAGCGGGGGTTACAATGAGCAGTTCTTC.

The J gene is TRBJ1-1, the V gene TRBV2, with unresolved D. The CDR3 loop spans 13 amino acids. CDR1 is SNHLY and CDR2 is FYNNEI in the germline V gene. The V gene lost 10 bases and the J gene lost 0 bases, with 12 bases spanning the gap. The CDR3 bases are TGTGCCACCAAGGGAGAGATGAACACTGAAGCTTTCTTT. Protein product: CATKGEMNTEAFF.